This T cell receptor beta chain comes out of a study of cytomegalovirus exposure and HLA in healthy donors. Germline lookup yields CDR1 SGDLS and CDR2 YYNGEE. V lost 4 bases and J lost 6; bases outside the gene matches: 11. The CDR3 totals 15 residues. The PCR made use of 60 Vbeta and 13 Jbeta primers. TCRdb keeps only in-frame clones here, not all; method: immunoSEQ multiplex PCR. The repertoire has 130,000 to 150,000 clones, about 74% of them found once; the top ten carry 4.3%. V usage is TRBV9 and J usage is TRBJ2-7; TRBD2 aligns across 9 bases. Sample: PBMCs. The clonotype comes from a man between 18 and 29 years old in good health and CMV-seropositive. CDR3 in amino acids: CASSPRLAEAGEQYF. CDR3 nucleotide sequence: TGTGCCAGCAGCCCCAGACTAGCGGAGGCGGGCGAGCAGTACTTC.